This note documents a single TCR beta chain sequence. Its antigen remains unknown. The CDR3 loop spans 12 amino acids. V lost 5 bases to trimming and J lost 4 bases, with 8 bases between them. This sample is part of a study of early T cells in non-severe SARS-CoV-2 infection. Study overall: Sequencing used unsorted whole-blood bulk RNA, so chains lack pairing.

General study points: VDJdb-based matching was biased toward anti-spike CD8 responses and missed private and CD4 specificities.

Individual cDNA molecules carried attached unique molecular identifiers. TCRdb reprocessed the 5' RACE reads with MiXCR, giving one entry per CDR3 protein. The data contain 40,000 to 45,000 distinct CDR3 sequences, approximately 6.3% of them seen just once; the ten biggest clones take up approximately 8.4%. The material sequenced was whole blood, taken at baseline. The sequence was obtained from an adult who was a healthcare worker with PCR-confirmed SARS-CoV-2 infection or an uninfected control (not recorded which). This rearrangement joins TRBV12-3 or TRBV12-4 to TRBJ1-2; D is ambiguous. CDR3 DNA: TGTGCCAGCAGTGCCGGCCCCTATGGCTACACCTTC. Protein sequence: CASSAGPYGYTF.